This T cell receptor (beta chain) is drawn from a study of blood T cell repertoires in COVID-19. Study at large: The origin of the acute and convalescent COVID-19 samples was the United States, Italy and Spain. PBMCs, B-cell-depleted T cells, or T cells were the source of the cDNA or gDNA that made up the material.

In the original workflow: Estimation of nucleated cell counts relied on the amplification of reference gene primers. Method: immunoSEQ multiplex PCR; TCRdb's copy keeps in-frame clones and lacks some. V and J calls and clone size are given by that table; D and trimming were obtained from the DNA. Of under 200,000 clones in the sample, roughly nine tenths were seen once. Germline values: CDR1 MNHEY, CDR2 SMNVEV (reference sequence). The CDR3 is 15 residues long. With V trimmed by 2 bases and J by 8 bases, 8 bases remained unmatched. Source material: peripheral blood. The chain couples TRBV27 to TRBJ2-1, with 8 positions matching TRBD1. This sequence was found in a woman at least 80 years old in a cohort sampled during active or convalescent COVID-19. The CDR3 sequence is CASSLDPGGIYEQFF. The CDR3, as DNA: TGTGCCAGCAGTTTAGACCCAGGGGGCATCTATGAGCAGTTCTTC.